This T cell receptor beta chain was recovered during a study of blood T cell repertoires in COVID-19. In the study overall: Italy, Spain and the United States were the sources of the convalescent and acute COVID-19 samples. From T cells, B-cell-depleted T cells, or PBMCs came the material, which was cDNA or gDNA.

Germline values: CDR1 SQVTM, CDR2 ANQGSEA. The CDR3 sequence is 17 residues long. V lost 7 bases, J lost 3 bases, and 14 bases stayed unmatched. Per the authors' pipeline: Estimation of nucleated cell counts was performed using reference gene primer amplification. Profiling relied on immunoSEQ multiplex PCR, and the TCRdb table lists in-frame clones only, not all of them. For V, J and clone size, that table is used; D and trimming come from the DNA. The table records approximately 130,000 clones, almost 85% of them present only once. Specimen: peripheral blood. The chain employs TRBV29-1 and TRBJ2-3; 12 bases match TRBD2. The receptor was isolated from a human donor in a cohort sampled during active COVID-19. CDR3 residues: CSGAAGSSGGDTDTQYF. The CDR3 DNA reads TGCAGCGGGGCGGCCGGGTCTAGCGGGGGGGATACAGATACGCAGTATTTT.